This is a list of T cell receptor beta chains from one sample in a study of cytomegalovirus exposure and HLA in healthy donors. Clones were sequenced by immunoSEQ multiplex PCR, and TCRdb holds only the in-frame ones, with some missing. The sample shows about 130,000 clones, roughly 83% of them seen only once. Sequencing was performed on PBMCs. The receptors were gathered from a man between 18 and 29 years old in good health and CMV-seropositive. The CDR3 runs from the conserved cysteine through the conserved F or W. The D gene is left open where the match is weak. Size tells how often a clone was seen (once, few, many) or the class of an expanded clone, and some rows leave it out.

clone_size: .; j_call: TRBJ2-1; v_call: TRBV7-9; d_call: TRBD2; cdr3_aa: CASSRGLAGHYNEQFF; cdr3_nt: TGTGCCAGCAGTCGCGGACTAGCGGGTCACTACAATGAGCAGTTCTTC
clone_size: .; j_call: TRBJ2-2; v_call: TRBV15; d_call: .; cdr3_aa: CATSSTGTTNTGELFF; cdr3_nt: TGTGCCACCAGCTCAACCGGGACAACCAACACCGGGGAGCTGTTTTTT
clone_size: .; j_call: TRBJ1-1; v_call: TRBV19; d_call: TRBD1; cdr3_aa: CASSGQSRGATTEAFF; cdr3_nt: TGTGCCAGTAGTGGCCAGTCCAGGGGGGCGACCACTGAAGCTTTCTTT
clone_size: .; j_call: TRBJ2-1; v_call: TRBV6-1; d_call: .; cdr3_aa: CASSEVTYNEQFF; cdr3_nt: TGTGCCAGCAGTGAAGTCACCTACAATGAGCAGTTCTTC
clone_size: .; j_call: TRBJ2-5; v_call: TRBV6-5; d_call: .; cdr3_aa: CASSGMGGGETQYF; cdr3_nt: TGTGCCAGCAGTGGAATGGGAGGGGGTGAGACCCAGTACTTC
clone_size: .; j_call: TRBJ2-7; v_call: TRBV9; d_call: TRBD2; cdr3_aa: CASSVGSGGSSYEQYF; cdr3_nt: TGTGCCAGCAGCGTAGGGAGCGGGGGGAGCTCCTACGAGCAGTACTTC
clone_size: .; j_call: TRBJ2-2; v_call: TRBV7-7; d_call: .; cdr3_aa: CASSPGGELFF; cdr3_nt: TGTGCCAGCAGCCCGGGCGGGGAGCTGTTTTTT
clone_size: .; j_call: TRBJ2-3; v_call: TRBV9; d_call: TRBD2; cdr3_aa: CASSVGGGTTDTQYF; cdr3_nt: TGTGCCAGCAGCGTAGGGGGGGGAACAACAGATACGCAGTATTTT
clone_size: .; j_call: TRBJ1-1; v_call: TRBV4-1; d_call: TRBD1; cdr3_aa: CASSQGATGTTEAFF; cdr3_nt: TGCGCCAGCAGCCAAGGGGCGACAGGGACCACTGAAGCTTTCTTT
clone_size: once; j_call: TRBJ2-3; v_call: TRBV20-1; d_call: .; cdr3_aa: CSARRVSTQYF; cdr3_nt: TGCAGTGCGAGGAGGGTTTCCACGCAGTATTTT
clone_size: .; j_call: TRBJ1-2; v_call: TRBV6-5; d_call: .; cdr3_aa: CASSSGVYGYTF; cdr3_nt: TGTGCCAGCAGTTCGGGAGTCTATGGCTACACCTTC
clone_size: .; j_call: TRBJ1-5; v_call: TRBV28; d_call: TRBD1; cdr3_aa: CASSSPDRDSNQPQHF; cdr3_nt: TGTGCCAGCAGTTCCCCCGACAGGGATAGCAATCAGCCCCAGCATTTT
clone_size: few; j_call: TRBJ1-2; v_call: TRBV6-4; d_call: .; cdr3_aa: CASRLKISGNPRNYGYTF; cdr3_nt: TGTGCCAGCAGGCTCAAAATCTCAGGGAATCCACGGAACTATGGCTACACCTTC
clone_size: .; j_call: TRBJ2-3; v_call: TRBV6-5; d_call: TRBD1; cdr3_aa: CASSADRSSTDTQYF; cdr3_nt: TGTGCCAGCAGCGCGGACAGGAGTAGCACAGATACGCAGTATTTT
clone_size: many; j_call: TRBJ1-1; v_call: TRBV6-5; d_call: .; cdr3_aa: CASSRPRVNTEAFF; cdr3_nt: TGTGCCAGCTCTAGACCACGGGTGAACACTGAAGCTTTCTTT
clone_size: .; j_call: TRBJ1-2; v_call: TRBV7-9; d_call: TRBD1; cdr3_aa: CASSLPPPQGGDNYGYTF; cdr3_nt: TGTGCCAGCAGCTTACCCCCCCCGCAGGGGGGAGATAACTATGGCTACACCTTC
clone_size: .; j_call: TRBJ1-6; v_call: TRBV28; d_call: .; cdr3_aa: CASSFDSYNSPLHF; cdr3_nt: TGTGCCAGCAGCTTTGACAGTTATAATTCACCCCTCCACTTT
clone_size: .; j_call: TRBJ1-2; v_call: TRBV29-1; d_call: .; cdr3_aa: CSVVDSPNYGYTF; cdr3_nt: TGCAGCGTTGTCGACAGCCCTAACTATGGCTACACCTTC
clone_size: .; j_call: TRBJ2-2; v_call: TRBV29-1; d_call: .; cdr3_aa: CSVDQGNTGELFF; cdr3_nt: TGCAGCGTTGACCAGGGGAACACCGGGGAGCTGTTTTTT
clone_size: once; j_call: TRBJ2-1; v_call: TRBV13; d_call: .; cdr3_aa: CASSDSTRPNEQFF; cdr3_nt: TGTGCCAGCAGCGATAGCACTAGGCCCAATGAGCAGTTCTTC
clone_size: .; j_call: TRBJ2-3; v_call: TRBV10-3; d_call: TRBD2; cdr3_aa: CAIMPTTSGTDTQYF; cdr3_nt: TGTGCCATCATGCCCACTACTAGCGGGACAGATACGCAGTATTTT
clone_size: .; j_call: TRBJ1-1; v_call: TRBV30; d_call: .; cdr3_aa: CAWSVAGVRAFF; cdr3_nt: TGTGCCTGGAGTGTAGCAGGGGTTCGTGCTTTCTTT
clone_size: .; j_call: TRBJ2-2; v_call: TRBV5-8; d_call: TRBD1; cdr3_aa: CASSLSTGAYGELFF; cdr3_nt: TGTGCCAGCAGCCTATCGACAGGGGCGTACGGGGAGCTGTTTTTT
clone_size: .; j_call: TRBJ2-7; v_call: TRBV27; d_call: TRBD1; cdr3_aa: CASSPGQGYEQYF; cdr3_nt: TGTGCCAGCAGCCCAGGACAGGGGTACGAGCAGTACTTC
clone_size: .; j_call: TRBJ1-1; v_call: TRBV5-6; d_call: .; cdr3_aa: CASSFGMNTEAFF; cdr3_nt: TGTGCCAGCAGCTTCGGGATGAACACTGAAGCTTTCTTT
clone_size: .; j_call: TRBJ1-5; v_call: TRBV5-8; d_call: .; cdr3_aa: CASSLLGASNQPQHF; cdr3_nt: TGTGCCAGCAGCTTGCTGGGGGCAAGTAACCAGCCCCAGCATTTT
clone_size: .; j_call: TRBJ2-7; v_call: TRBV5-6; d_call: .; cdr3_aa: CASSLGAGRLEQYF; cdr3_nt: TGTGCCAGCAGCTTGGGAGCAGGCAGATTAGAGCAGTACTTC
clone_size: .; j_call: TRBJ2-2; v_call: TRBV7-8; d_call: TRBD1; cdr3_aa: CASSPRTGAVGELFF; cdr3_nt: TGTGCCAGCAGCCCTAGGACAGGGGCGGTCGGGGAGCTGTTTTTT